This T cell receptor beta chain was captured by sequencing in a study of long-term antiretroviral therapy in people with HIV. Every donor had one or more pre-ART and two or more post-ART PBMC samples. With 3 bases clipped from V and 3 bases from J, the junction kept 11 bases outside the gene matches. This CDR3 is 19 amino acids long. The V gene's germline CDR1 is MGHRA and CDR2 YSYEKL. Runs used v3.0 of the immunoSEQ assay and were done at survey level. Method: immunoSEQ multiplex PCR; TCRdb's copy keeps in-frame clones and lacks some. The sample has tens of thousands of clones, about 96% seen once. This clonotype originated in a woman aged 50 to 60 with HIV. The V call is TRBV4-1, the J call TRBJ2-3; TRBD2 aligns across 14 bases. Here the sequenced sample was unsorted PBMCs, taken 3.7 years after starting antiretroviral therapy. CDR3 sequence (DNA): TGCGCCAGCAGCCAGAGAGGGGCTGGGACTAGCGGGGGAACAGATACGCAGTATTTT. Translation gives CASSQRGAGTSGGTDTQYF.